Below, 5 T cell receptor beta chains from the same sample are listed, as sequenced in a study of shared clonotypes between healthy human individuals. Generated by immunoSEQ multiplex PCR, the TCRdb table keeps only in-frame clones and is missing some. Among 2,100,000 or so clones listed, roughly 95% were seen once. The sample comprised naive CD4+ T cells sorted from blood. The sample's subset: CD45RA+ positively selected. The receptors shown here come from a man between 18 and 29 years old in good health.

The J gene is TRBJ2-2, the V gene TRBV9; TRBD1 agrees at 8 bases. The CDR3 is 16 amino acids. J gave up 7 bases and V 4 bases, and 12 bases lay outside the gene matches. CDR1 is SGDLS, CDR2 YYNGEE, per germline. CDR3 residues: CASSPTGGFKGGELFF. CDR3 nucleotides: TGTGCCAGCAGCCCCACAGGGGGATTTAAGGGCGGGGAGCTGTTTTTT.

The genes are TRBV4-3 and TRBJ1-6; D uncertain. V was cut by 4 bases and J by 10 bases, with 11 bases left in between. This CDR3 has 13 residues. Germline CDR1 LGHNA, CDR2 YSLEER. CDR3 region: CASSRESRSPLHF. The CDR3 nucleotides are TGCGCCAGCAGCCGTGAAAGTAGGTCACCCCTCCACTTT.

The chain links TRBV11-2 to TRBJ2-2, with D tentatively TRBD2 (6 bases). This CDR3 is built from 15 residues. Germline V CDR1 and CDR2: SGHAT, FQNNGV. V lost 3 bases and J lost 6, with 14 bases in between. CDR3 sequence: CASSFPWGDAGELFF. DNA for the CDR3: TGTGCCAGCAGCTTCCCTTGGGGGGATGCCGGGGAGCTGTTTTTT.

The gene calls are TRBV27 and TRBJ1-6; TRBD1 matches at 9 bases. The germline gives CDR1 MNHEY, CDR2 SMNVEV (reference sequence). Trimming at V came to 3 bases and at J to 7 bases, leaving 13 bases not matched to a gene. This CDR3 has 18 residues. The CDR3 spells CASSLPRRGTGYNSPLHF. The DNA for the CDR3 is TGTGCCAGCAGTTTGCCCCGGCGTGGGACAGGGTACAATTCACCCCTCCACTTT.

The rearrangement links TRBV30 to TRBJ2-7, with 8 bases identical to TRBD1. V lost 3 bases to trimming and J lost 2 bases; unmatched junction nucleotides: 9. There are 15 residues in the CDR3. Germline loops: CDR1 GTSNPN, CDR2 SVGIG (reference sequence). CDR3 bases: TGTGCCTGGAGCCCCCGGACAGGGTTCACCTACGAGCAGTACTTC. Amino acid sequence: CAWSPRTGFTYEQYF.